These 24 T cell receptor beta chains were sequenced from one sample in a study of cytomegalovirus exposure and HLA in healthy donors. Primers included in the PCR were 60 Vbeta and 13 Jbeta primers. The assay was immunoSEQ multiplex PCR, and TCRdb's table has in-frame clones only and misses some. The sample consists of about 100,000 clones, around 80% of them appearing once. Source material: PBMCs. The receptor set was obtained from a man aged 35-49 years in good health and CMV-seropositive.

This clone appeared a single time. J is TRBJ2-5 and V is TRBV6-5; D gene uncertain. TRBJ2-7 matches the DNA end more closely, so the J call is doubtful. In germline, CDR1 is MNHEY, CDR2 SVGAGI. CDR3 size: 13 residues. The CDR3: CASSYSISYEQYF. As DNA, the CDR3 is TGTGCCAGCAGTTACTCCATTTCCTACGAGCAGTACTTC.

The chain couples TRBV18 to TRBJ2-1; D unresolved. The V and J ends lost 4 bases and 7 bases respectively, with 8 bases between them. In germline, CDR1 is KGHSH, CDR2 LQKENI. This CDR3 region has 12 residues. CDR3 in DNA: TGTGCCAGCTCACGGGCAGAGAATGAGCAGTTCTTC. Its translation is CASSRAENEQFF.

The rearrangement links TRBV6-5 to TRBJ1-5; D unresolved. Germline CDR1 is MNHEY and CDR2 is SVGAGI. The ends were cut back, 8 bases at V and 6 bases at J, with 17 bases in the middle. The CDR3 sequence is 14 residues long. This CDR3 reads CASGETGFGQPQHF. The DNA for the CDR3 is TGTGCCAGCGGCGAAACGGGGTTTGGTCAGCCCCAGCATTTT.

The rearrangement uses TRBV7-2 and TRBJ2-2, with TRBD2 matching 16 bases. The junction had 7 bases not matched to a gene; V was cut back by 4 bases and J by 5 bases. The CDR3 loop spans 18 amino acids. Germline V CDR1 and CDR2: SGHTA, FQGNSA. DNA for the CDR3: TGTGCCAGCAGCTGGGGACTAGCGGGAGGGCGAAGGACCGGGGAGCTGTTTTTT. It translates to CASSWGLAGGRRTGELFF.

This chain links TRBV19 with TRBJ2-7, with D maybe TRBD1 (6 bases). Germline V lookup: CDR1 LNHDA, CDR2 SQIVND (reference sequence). V was pared by 2 bases and J by 0 bases, with 11 bases between. There are 15 residues in the CDR3. The CDR3, as DNA: TGTGCCAGTAGTATAACCTTGGGGGCCTCCTACGAGCAGTACTTC. Amino acids: CASSITLGASYEQYF.

This clone was counted a single time. CDR3 DNA sequence: TGTGCCAGTAGAAAGGAGGCGAACACTGAAGCTTTCTTT. It yields the protein CASRKEANTEAFF. V and J are TRBV19 and TRBJ1-1; D ambiguous. The CDR3 is made up of 13 amino acids. V was cut by 6 bases and J by 1 base, with 9 bases left in between. Germline loops: CDR1 LNHDA, CDR2 SQIVND (reference sequence).

The chain links TRBV10-2 to TRBJ2-5; 8 bases fit TRBD2. Per germline, CDR1 WSHSY and CDR2 SAAADI. The CDR3 length is 13 residues. V gave up 7 bases and J gave up 4 bases; unmatched junction bases: 5. CDR3: CASTGGRGETQYF. CDR3 nucleotide sequence: TGCGCCAGCACGGGGGGGAGGGGAGAGACCCAGTACTTC.

The chain has TRBV6-1 and TRBJ1-1; D is perhaps TRBD1 (5 bases). V dropped 5 bases and J dropped 5 bases, with 12 bases sitting between them. The CDR3 loop spans 13 amino acids. From germline, CDR1 is MNHNS and CDR2 SASEGT. This CDR3 reads CASSPKRGTEAFF. The CDR3 nucleotides read TGTGCCAGCAGTCCCAAAAGGGGAACTGAAGCTTTCTTT.

This clone showed up just a few times. The chain combines TRBV7-9 with TRBJ1-1, with D possibly matching TRBD1 (6 bases). Trimming cost V 0 bases and J 5 bases, with 10 bases left between them. The CDR3 has 14 residues. Looked up from germline, CDR1 is SEHNR and CDR2 is FQNEAQ (reference sequence). The CDR3 sequence is CASSLAGGRTEAFF. The DNA of the CDR3 is TGTGCCAGCAGCTTAGCAGGGGGTCGGACTGAAGCTTTCTTT.

The V and J genes are TRBV5-1 and TRBJ1-1; 7 positions agree with TRBD1. Trimming cost V 5 bases and J 7 bases; bases outside gene matches: 14. This CDR3 spans 15 amino acids. CDR1 and CDR2 from the germline V gene are SGHRS and YFSETQ. The CDR3 loop is CASSPTNRGAGEAFF. The CDR3 bases are TGCGCCAGCAGTCCAACGAACAGGGGCGCGGGTGAAGCTTTCTTT. The full variable domain, its missing parts supplied by reference TRBV5-1 and TRBJ1-1, is KAGVTQTPRYLIKTRGQQVTLSCSPISGHRSVSWYQQTPGQGLQFLFEYFSETQRNKGNFPGRFSGRQFSNSRSEMNVSTLELGDSALYLCASSPTNRGAGEAFFGQGTRLTVV.

V usage is TRBV7-6 and J usage is TRBJ2-5; 10 bases are shared with TRBD1. Germline V gives CDR1 SGHVS, CDR2 FNYEAQ. Losses at the gene ends were 1 base for V and 9 bases for J; bases not matched to a gene: 5. The CDR3 has 14 residues. The CDR3 DNA follows: TGTGCCAGCAGCTTAGGGGACAGGGGTGTACCCCAGTACTTC. Its protein is CASSLGDRGVPQYF.

This clone was observed a single time. The chain couples TRBV29-1 to TRBJ2-5; TRBD1 agrees at 8 bases. Germline loops: CDR1 SQVTM, CDR2 ANQGSEA. V dropped 5 bases and J dropped 4; count of bases not matched to a gene: 3. The CDR3 length is 12 residues. Here the CDR3 DNA reads TGCAGCGTTCAAGGACAGGGAGAGACCCAGTACTTC. It codes for CSVQGQGETQYF.

The genes are TRBV9 and TRBJ2-5; D perhaps matches TRBD1 (7 bases). V was trimmed by 4 bases and J by 9 bases, leaving 16 bases between them. Germline V gives CDR1 SGDLS, CDR2 YYNGEE. The CDR3 contains 13 residues. CDR3 sequence (DNA): TGTGCCAGCAGCTTAGGAGGGGGACAGCCCCAGTACTTC. It codes for CASSLGGGQPQYF. The complete variable domain, with remaining parts taken from reference TRBV9 and TRBJ2-5, reads DSGVTQTPKHLITATGQRVTLRCSPRSGDLSVYWYQQSLDQGLQFLIQYYNGEERAKGNILERFSAQQFPDLHSELNLSSLELGDSALYFCASSLGGGQPQYFGPGTRLLVL.

This clone has only one observation. The chain joins TRBV10-2 to TRBJ2-1; 10 bases are a match to TRBD2. The junction had 1 base not matched to a gene; V was cut back by 2 bases and J by 3 bases. CDR3 length: 15 residues. Germline CDR1 is WSHSY and CDR2 is SAAADI. CDR3 DNA: TGCGCCAGCAGTGAGGGACTAGCGGACTACAATGAGCAGTTCTTC. Translating it yields CASSEGLADYNEQFF.

The chain links TRBV7-9 to TRBJ1-1; D gene unclear. The germline V and J ends were trimmed by 7 bases and 0 bases, with 18 bases remaining between them. Germline CDR1 SEHNR, CDR2 FQNEAQ (reference sequence). The CDR3 sequence is 16 residues long. The CDR3 DNA reads as TGTGCCAGCACCGCGTTTGGCAGGATTTTGAACACTGAAGCTTTCTTT. It encodes CASTAFGRILNTEAFF.

The chain recombines TRBV2 with TRBJ1-1; D possibly corresponds to TRBD1 (6 bases). Germline V lookup: CDR1 SNHLY, CDR2 FYNNEI. V shed 4 bases and J shed 4 bases, with 13 bases lying between them. The CDR3 length is 14 residues. CDR3 protein: CASSGGQRGTEAFF. The CDR3 region has the DNA TGTGCCAGCAGTGGCGGACAGAGGGGCACTGAAGCTTTCTTT.

This chain joins TRBV28 and TRBJ2-2; D is possibly TRBD2 (6 bases). V was shortened by 5 bases and J by 3 bases, with 10 bases between the two germline ends. Looked up from germline, CDR1 is MDHEN and CDR2 is SYDVKM. The CDR3 length is 14 residues. CDR3 DNA: TGTGCCAGCAGTCCTGGCGGGGACACCGGGGAGCTGTTTTTT. This codes for CASSPGGDTGELFF.

CDR3 nucleotides: TGTGCCAGCAGCTTAGCTAGCGGGGCAGAGCAGTTCTTC. This encodes CASSLASGAEQFF. The chain uses TRBV7-2 and TRBJ2-1; 8 bases line up with TRBD2. Per the germline V gene, CDR1 is SGHTA and CDR2 is FQGNSA. This CDR3 is built from 13 residues. J was trimmed by 10 bases and V by 0 bases; bases with no gene match: 2.

The chain links TRBV5-1 to TRBJ2-5, with 8 bases lining up with TRBD2. The germline V gene has CDR1 SGHRS and CDR2 YFSETQ. The CDR3 sequence is 16 residues long. V dropped 6 bases and J dropped 5; count of bases not matched to a gene: 15. CDR3 residues: CASTSYPSGLGETQYF. CDR3 in DNA: TGCGCCAGCACCTCGTACCCTAGCGGGCTGGGGGAGACCCAGTACTTC.

This clone has only one observation. The chain joins TRBV2 to TRBJ2-3, with a possible D match to TRBD1 (7 bases). Trimming removed 6 bases from V and 6 bases from J, with 19 bases in between. The germline CDR1 and CDR2 sequences are SNHLY and FYNNEI. The CDR3 runs to 15 residues. CDR3 sequence reads: CASRSGAGGTDTQYF. In DNA form, the CDR3 reads TGTGCCAGCAGGTCCGGGGCAGGGGGGACGGATACGCAGTATTTT.

The rearrangement joins TRBV11-2 to TRBJ2-1; possibly TRBD2 for D (5 bases). Trimming left V 5 bases short and J 4 bases short, with 9 bases between. This CDR3 contains 13 residues. The germline gives CDR1 SGHAT, CDR2 FQNNGV. DNA for the CDR3: TGTGCCAGCAGCCCTAGCACTTACAATGAGCAGTTCTTC. This translates into CASSPSTYNEQFF. Supplemented by reference TRBV11-2 and TRBJ2-1, the full variable domain reads EAGVAQSPRYKIIEKRQSVAFWCNPISGHATLYWYQQILGQGPKLLIQFQNNGVVDDSQLPKDRFSAERLKGVDSTLKIQPAKLEDSAVYLCASSPSTYNEQFFGPGTRLTVL.

The CDR3 is CASSPRVSGSGNEQFF. As DNA, the CDR3 is TGTGCCAGCTCACCACGAGTTAGCGGGAGCGGCAATGAGCAGTTCTTC. The rearrangement links TRBV18 to TRBJ2-1; TRBD2 aligns across 9 bases. Germline V CDR1 and CDR2: KGHSH, LQKENI. Losses at the gene ends were 1 base for V and 6 bases for J; bases not matched to a gene: 7. The CDR3 runs 16 residues.

The rearrangement joins TRBV28 to TRBJ1-2; D ambiguous. Trimming pared 8 bases from V and 8 bases from J, leaving 9 bases between. Germline V gene lookup returns CDR1 MDHEN and CDR2 SYDVKM. CDR3 size: 10 residues. CDR3 DNA: TGTGCCAGCGAGTTCAACGGCTACACCTTC. Protein: CASEFNGYTF.

This rearrangement joins TRBV18 to TRBJ1-3; D might be TRBD1 (5 bases). V was shortened by 3 bases and J by 0 bases, with 9 bases between the two germline ends. The CDR3 is 15 amino acids. Germline CDR1 is KGHSH and CDR2 is LQKENI. The CDR3 nucleotides are TGTGCCAGCTCACCCCCGACAGACTCTGGAAACACCATATATTTT. Its protein product is CASSPPTDSGNTIYF.